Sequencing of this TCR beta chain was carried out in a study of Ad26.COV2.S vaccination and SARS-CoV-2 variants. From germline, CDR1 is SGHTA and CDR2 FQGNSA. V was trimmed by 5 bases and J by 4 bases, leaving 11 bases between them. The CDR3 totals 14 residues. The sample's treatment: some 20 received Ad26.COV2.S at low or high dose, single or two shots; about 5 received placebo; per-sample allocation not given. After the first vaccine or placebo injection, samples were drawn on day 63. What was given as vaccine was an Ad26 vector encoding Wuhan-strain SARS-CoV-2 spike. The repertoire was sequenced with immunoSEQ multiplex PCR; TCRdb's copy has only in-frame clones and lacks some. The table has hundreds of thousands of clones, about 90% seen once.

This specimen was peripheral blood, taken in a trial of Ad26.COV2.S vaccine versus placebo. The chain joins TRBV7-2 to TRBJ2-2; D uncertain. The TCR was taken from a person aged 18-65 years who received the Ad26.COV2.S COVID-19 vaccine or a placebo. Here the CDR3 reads CASSPSLGTGELFF. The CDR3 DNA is TGTGCCAGCAGCCCTAGTCTTGGCACCGGGGAGCTGTTTTTT.